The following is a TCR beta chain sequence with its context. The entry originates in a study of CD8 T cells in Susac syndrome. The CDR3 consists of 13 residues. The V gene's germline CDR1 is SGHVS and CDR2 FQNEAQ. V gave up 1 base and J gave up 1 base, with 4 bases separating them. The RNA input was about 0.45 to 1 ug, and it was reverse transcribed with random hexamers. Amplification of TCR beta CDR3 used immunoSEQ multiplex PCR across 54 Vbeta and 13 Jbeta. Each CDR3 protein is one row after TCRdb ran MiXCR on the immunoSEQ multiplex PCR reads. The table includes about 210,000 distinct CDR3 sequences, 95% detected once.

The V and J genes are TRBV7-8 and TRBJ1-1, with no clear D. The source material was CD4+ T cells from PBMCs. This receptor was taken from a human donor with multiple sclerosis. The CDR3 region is CASSLEKNTEAFF. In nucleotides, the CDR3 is TGTGCCAGCAGCTTAGAGAAGAACACTGAAGCTTTCTTT. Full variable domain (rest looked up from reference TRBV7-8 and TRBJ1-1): GAGVSQSPRYKVAKRGQDVALRCDPISGHVSLFWYQQALGQGPEFLTYFQNEAQLDKSGLPSDRFFAERPEGSVSTLKIQRTQQEDSAVYLCASSLEKNTEAFFGQGTRLTVV.